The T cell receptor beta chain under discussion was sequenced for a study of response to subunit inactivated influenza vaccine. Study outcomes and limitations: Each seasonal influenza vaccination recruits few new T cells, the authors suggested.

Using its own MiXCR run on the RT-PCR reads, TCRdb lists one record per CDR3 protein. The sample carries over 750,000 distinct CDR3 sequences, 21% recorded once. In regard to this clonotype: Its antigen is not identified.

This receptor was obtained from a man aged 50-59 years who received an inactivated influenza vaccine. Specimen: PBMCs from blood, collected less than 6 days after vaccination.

The CDR3 sequence is CSVGNRGRTGELFF. Written as DNA, the CDR3 is TGCAGCGTTGGTAACAGGGGGCGTACCGGGGAGCTGTTTTTT. The chain combines TRBV29-1 with TRBJ2-2, with 9 positions matching TRBD1. V was pared by 4 bases and J by 5 bases, with 5 bases of the junction left unmatched. CDR1 SQVTM and CDR2 ANQGSEA come from the germline V gene. The CDR3 runs to 14 residues.